The entry below gives a single TCR beta chain sequence along with its context. Researchers prepared the TCRbeta library using unique molecular identifiers, the study reports. Using its own MiXCR run on the PCR reads, TCRdb lists one record per CDR3 protein. The sample holds 500,000 to 600,000 distinct CDR3 sequences, around 19% seen once. The CDR3 has 14 residues. CDR1 and CDR2 from the germline V gene are DFQATT and SNEGSKA (reference sequence). Trimming took 6 bases from V and 0 from J, leaving 13 bases between them. The sample originates from a study of T-cell reconstitution after alpha-beta-depleted transplantation in children.

This chain links TRBV20-1 with TRBJ2-3; possibly TRBD1 for D (5 bases). Sequences were derived from PBMCs from the stem cell graft donor, sampled from the stem cell graft. The TCR sequence derives from a human donor who donated a stem cell graft to a child with acute lymphoblastic leukemia. In DNA form, the CDR3 reads TGCAGTGCACCGAGACAGACTAGCACAGATACGCAGTATTTT. It translates to CSAPRQTSTDTQYF.